This entry concerns a single TCR beta chain. As yet, its antigen is unknown. TCRdb's copy holds only in-frame clones and misses some; the assay was immunoSEQ multiplex PCR. Found here are 40,000 to 60,000 clones, 90% of them singletons; the top ten hold less than 3.5%. The record originates from a study of chemoradiotherapy in HPV16-positive cancers. Study-level results: Better recurrence-free survival went with HPV-responsive T-cell expansion in HPV16-positive patients.

This TCR came from a human donor with HPV-associated anogenital cancer. The sample in question was blood, obtained from a patient who underwent chemoradiotherapy.

CDR3 bases: TGTGCCAGCAGCGTAGAGCAGGGCTCTGGAAACACCATATATTTT. Translating it yields CASSVEQGSGNTIYF. This chain joins TRBV9 and TRBJ1-3, with a possible D match to TRBD1 (5 bases). Germline lookup yields CDR1 SGDLS and CDR2 YYNGEE. This CDR3 has 15 amino acids. The V end lost 0 bases, the J end lost 0 bases, and 7 bases lay between the germline ends.